These 8 T cell receptor beta chains originate from one sample sequenced in a study of blood T cell repertoires in COVID-19. The repertoire was sequenced with immunoSEQ multiplex PCR; TCRdb's copy has only in-frame clones and lacks some. The table lists around 240,000 clones, approximately 91% of them singletons, with 0.95% to 1.5% in the top ten. The sequenced sample was PBMCs or T cells enriched from blood (not recorded which). The receptors were sampled from a human donor in a cohort exposed to, infected with or recovered from COVID-19 (not recorded which). The donor label of this sample is uncertain.

This rearrangement joins TRBV7-9 to TRBJ1-4; no clear D. Trimming left V 5 bases short and J 5 bases short, with 18 bases between. The CDR3 sequence is 16 residues long. Germline CDR1 reads SEHNR; CDR2 reads FQNEAQ (reference sequence). CDR3 in DNA: TGTGCCAGCAGCCCCCGGGTGCGGGCGGGGAATGAAAAACTGTTTTTT. Protein product: CASSPRVRAGNEKLFF.

The chain recombines TRBV19 with TRBJ2-5; TRBD2 aligns across 10 bases. V lost 2 bases and J lost 3; bases outside the gene matches: 6. Per germline, CDR1 LNHDA and CDR2 SQIVND (reference sequence). CDR3 length: 16 amino acids. In nucleotides, the CDR3 is TGTGCCAGTAGTATAATAAGCGGGGGGGCCGAAGAGACCCAGTACTTC. Its protein is CASSIISGGAEETQYF.

The J gene is TRBJ1-4, the V gene TRBV19, with 8 nucleotides matching TRBD1. This CDR3 is built from 13 residues. Trimming at V came to 7 bases and at J to 5 bases, leaving 3 bases not matched to a gene. Germline V gene sequence: CDR1 LNHDA, CDR2 SQIVND (reference sequence). The CDR3 coding sequence is TGTGCCAGTAAGAACAGGGGGAATGAAAAACTGTTTTTT. Translated, it gives CASKNRGNEKLFF.

This chain links TRBV3-1 (or the pseudogene TRBV3-2) with TRBJ1-2, with D possibly matching TRBD1 (5 bases). This CDR3 is 17 amino acids long. V lost 4 bases to trimming and J lost 1 base, with 19 bases between them. Germline V gene lookup returns CDR1 LGHDT and CDR2 YNNKEL (reference sequence). This chain's CDR3 is CASSRKSRDYHNYGYTF. The CDR3 DNA reads TGTGCCAGCAGCCGCAAATCTCGGGACTATCATAACTATGGCTACACCTTC.

The chain has TRBV19 and TRBJ2-7, with D possibly TRBD2 on 6 matching bases. Deletions cut 0 bases from V and 6 bases from J, with 15 bases between. Germline V gene lookup returns CDR1 LNHDA and CDR2 SQIVND (reference sequence). This CDR3 region has 15 residues. CDR3 nucleotide sequence: TGTGCCAGTAGTATAGAGGGGCCAGTGGGAGGCGAGCAGTACTTC. Amino acid sequence: CASSIEGPVGGEQYF.

The chain links TRBV9 to TRBJ2-1; the match to TRBD2 covers 8 bases. The V gene's germline CDR1 is SGDLS and CDR2 YYNGEE. This CDR3 region has 15 residues. J lost 7 bases, V lost 0 bases, and 6 bases had no gene match. CDR3 sequence reads: CASSVAGGPRNEQFF. In DNA form, the CDR3 reads TGTGCCAGCAGCGTAGCGGGGGGGCCAAGGAATGAGCAGTTCTTC.

The gene calls are TRBV5-6 and TRBJ2-7; 7 positions match TRBD1. This CDR3 comprises 13 residues. CDR1 and CDR2 (germline): SGHDT, YYEEEE. With V trimmed by 6 bases and J by 2 bases, 5 bases remained unmatched. CDR3 DNA sequence: TGTGCCAGCAACAGGGGTCTTACCTACGAGCAGTACTTC. Amino acids: CASNRGLTYEQYF.

The chain joins TRBV25-1 to TRBJ2-7; 8 bases are a match to TRBD1. Germline CDR1 and CDR2: MGHDK and SYGVNS. This CDR3 is built from 14 residues. The V and J ends lost 7 bases and 2 bases, in that order; junction bases with no gene match: 7. CDR3 sequence: CASMADRAPYEQYF. In DNA, the CDR3 is TGTGCCAGCATGGCGGACAGGGCCCCCTACGAGCAGTACTTC.